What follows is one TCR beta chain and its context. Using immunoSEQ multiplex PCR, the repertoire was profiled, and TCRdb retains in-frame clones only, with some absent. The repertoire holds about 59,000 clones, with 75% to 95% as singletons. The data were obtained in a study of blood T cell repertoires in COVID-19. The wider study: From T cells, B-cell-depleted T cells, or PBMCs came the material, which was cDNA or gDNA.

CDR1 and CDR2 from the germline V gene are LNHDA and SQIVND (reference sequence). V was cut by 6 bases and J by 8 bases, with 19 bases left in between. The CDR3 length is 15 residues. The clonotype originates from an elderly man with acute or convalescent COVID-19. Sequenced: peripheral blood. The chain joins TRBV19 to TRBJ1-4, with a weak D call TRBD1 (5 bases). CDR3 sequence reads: CASSRTRARGEKLFF. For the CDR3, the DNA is TGTGCCAGTAGCCGTACCCGGGCTCGGGGGGAAAAACTGTTTTTT.